The 12 T cell receptor beta chains given below trace back to one sample, sequenced in a study of CD8+ T cells in alopecia areata. RNA, once extracted, was reverse transcribed into cDNA for use as the sequencing template. Assay: immunoSEQ multiplex PCR; the TCRdb copy retains only in-frame clones and omits some. The data show 160,000 or so clones, about three fifths seen once. Indicated treatment: oral pan-JAK inhibitor, 5-10 mg twice daily. This specimen consisted of CD4+ T cells sorted from blood, obtained at week 4, from a patient treated with tofacitinib. These receptor sequences come from a human donor with alopecia areata.

This clone was found a few times. At the DNA level, this CDR3 is encoded by other sequences in the same sample as well. As DNA, the CDR3 is TGTGCCAGCAGCCTCAGGGACAACTATGGCTACACCTTC. Residues: CASSLRDNYGYTF. The genes are TRBV27 and TRBJ1-2; a possible D gene is TRBD1 (5 bases). In germline, CDR1 is MNHEY, CDR2 SMNVEV (reference sequence). V lost 6 bases, J lost 2 bases, and 10 bases lay in between. The CDR3 runs to 13 residues.

This clone was observed a handful of times. The V gene is TRBV11-2, the J gene TRBJ2-1; TRBD2 might be the D (5 bases). Germline CDR1 reads SGHAT; CDR2 reads FQNNGV. V lost 5 bases to trimming and J lost 4 bases, with 6 bases between them. The CDR3 is 12 amino acids. The CDR3, as DNA: TGTGCCAGCAGCCCGGGATACAATGAGCAGTTCTTC. It translates to CASSPGYNEQFF.

V gene TRBV10-3 combines with J gene TRBJ2-3; D not certain. Germline V gene lookup returns CDR1 ENHRY and CDR2 SYGVKD. CDR3 length equals 13 residues. The V gene lost 7 bases and the J gene lost 4 bases, with 12 bases spanning the gap. This CDR3 is CAITPTGPDTQYF. Here the CDR3 DNA reads TGTGCCATCACCCCGACTGGACCAGATACGCAGTATTTT.

This chain connects TRBV6-6 to TRBJ1-2; weak D call: TRBD1 (5 bases). Germline V lookup: CDR1 MNHNY, CDR2 SVGAGI (reference sequence). V shed 6 bases and J shed 3 bases, with 14 bases lying between them. This CDR3 spans 14 amino acids. Written as DNA, the CDR3 is TGTGCCAGCAGCAGTGGGACGGGGTACTATGGCTACACCTTC. Translating gives CASSSGTGYYGYTF.

This clone was seen once. V and J are TRBV6-6 and TRBJ1-5, with TRBD1 matching 7 bases. This CDR3 has 15 residues. The ends lost 5 bases at V and 6 bases at J; junction bases unmatched: 10. CDR1 and CDR2 from the germline V gene are MNHNY and SVGAGI (reference sequence). The CDR3 spells CASSPGGTAGQPQHF. In DNA, the CDR3 is TGTGCCAGCAGTCCAGGGGGTACGGCTGGTCAGCCCCAGCATTTT.

This chain uses TRBV29-1 with TRBJ2-1; no definite D call. Germline V lookup: CDR1 SQVTM, CDR2 ANQGSEA. V was trimmed by 7 bases and J by 7 bases, leaving 17 bases between them. The CDR3 length is 13 residues. In nucleotides, the CDR3 is TGCAGCGCTGGCAGTGGCCTTCGTAATGAGCAGTTCTTC. It translates to CSAGSGLRNEQFF.

This chain links TRBV7-3 with TRBJ1-2; maybe TRBD1 (5 bases). The length of the CDR3 is 13 residues. Deletions cut 4 bases from V and 5 bases from J, with 11 bases between. CDR1 SGHTA and CDR2 FQGTGA come from the germline V gene. The CDR3 loop reads CASSSGTVYGYTF. CDR3 nucleotides: TGTGCCAGCAGCTCCGGGACGGTTTATGGCTACACCTTC.

The sample holds a few counts of this clone. The V call is TRBV11-1, the J call TRBJ2-1; possible D gene TRBD1, 5 bases. Between the trimmed V and J ends, which lost 3 bases and 11 bases, there was a span of 14 bases. The germline V gene encodes CDR1 SGHAT and CDR2 FQDESV (reference sequence). The CDR3 extends over 13 amino acids. Here the CDR3 reads CASSLDTFPQQFF. For the CDR3, the DNA is TGTGCCAGCAGCTTGGACACTTTTCCCCAGCAGTTCTTC.

This clone was counted a few times. This chain uses TRBV10-3 with TRBJ2-6; 8 nucleotides align to TRBD2. Trimming removed 7 bases from V and 4 bases from J; junction bases left unmatched: 12. This CDR3 spans 17 amino acids. Looked up from germline, CDR1 is ENHRY and CDR2 is SYGVKD. Here the CDR3 DNA reads TGTGCCATCAAAGGGCAGTCTAGCGGGTCCGGGGCCAACGTCCTGACTTTC. Translating it yields CAIKGQSSGSGANVLTF.

This clone has just a few counts. The rearrangement links TRBV29-1 to TRBJ2-1, with 7 bases aligning to TRBD1. The length of the CDR3 is 12 residues. Trimming at V came to 4 bases and at J to 9 bases, leaving 6 bases not matched to a gene. Germline-derived CDR1 and CDR2 are SQVTM and ANQGSEA. In DNA form, the CDR3 reads TGCAGCGTTGTCAAGCCAGGGGGTGAGCAGTTCTTC. It is translated as CSVVKPGGEQFF.

The CDR3 nucleotides are TGTGCCAGCAGCTTCGGACAGGGGACGAAAGAGACCCAGTACTTC. Its translation is CASSFGQGTKETQYF. The rearrangement links TRBV7-2 to TRBJ2-5; 9 nucleotides match TRBD1. The germline CDR1 and CDR2 sequences are SGHTA and FQGNSA. This CDR3 is built from 15 residues. The junction had 5 bases not matched to a gene; V was cut back by 3 bases and J by 3 bases.

The chain carries TRBV10-2 and TRBJ2-5; TRBD2 agrees at 7 bases. V trimming: 8 bases; J trimming: 4 bases; junction bases outside the gene matches: 10. This CDR3 comprises 14 residues. CDR1 and CDR2 from the germline V gene are WSHSY and SAAADI. CDR3 residues: CASRGRGVGETQYF. CDR3 DNA: TGCGCCAGCCGCGGCCGGGGGGTAGGAGAGACCCAGTACTTC.